The present T cell receptor (beta chain) was sequenced within a study of Graves' ophthalmopathy and Graves' hyperthyroidism. Study details: No treatment had been given when peripheral blood was collected at initial diagnosis.

Note on this clonotype: Its matching antigen is unknown.

The study, taken as a whole, reports: In blood appeared most of the expanded thyroid clonotypes whose frequency exceeded 0.001.

The study amplified TCR beta CDR3 regions using RNA transcripts. An opening RT-PCR round employed HTBI primers and preceded a second-round multiplex PCR. TCRdb itself ran the multiplex PCR reads through MiXCR, one entry per CDR3 protein. This sample yields 57,000 or so distinct CDR3 sequences, of which around 50% are seen a single time; 4.5% to 5% belongs to the top ten. V shed 0 bases and J shed 5 bases, with 11 bases lying between them. Germline loops: CDR1 DFQATT, CDR2 SNEGSKA (reference sequence). CDR3 length: 13 amino acids. Diagnostic conclusions were grounded in clinical symptoms, serum thyroxine, TRAb, thyroid ultrasound and orbital computed tomography.

What was sequenced was peripheral blood. The chain is built from TRBV20-1 and TRBJ2-7; no definite D call. The sequence came from an adult woman with Graves' ophthalmopathy. The CDR3: CSAREGRLHEQYF. The DNA of the CDR3 is TGCAGTGCTAGAGAGGGTCGGCTCCACGAGCAGTACTTC.